A single sample is the source of the 16 T cell receptor beta chains below, sequenced in a study of T-cell memory formation after mild COVID-19. TCRdb analysed the 5' RACE reads with MiXCR anew, one entry per CDR3 protein. Altogether hundreds of thousands of distinct CDR3 sequences are present, roughly 17% being singletons, with the ten largest covering 3.5%. The sample taken for sequencing was PBMCs or a T cell subset sorted from them (not recorded which). Receptors originate from a man aged 18 to 29 who had mild COVID-19 (a few samples of this study predate the infection). Cell type and time point are not known.

This clonotype was seen a handful of times. The V gene is TRBV7-2, the J gene TRBJ2-7; 9 bases align to TRBD2. V was pared by 7 bases and J by 2 bases, with 12 bases of the junction left unmatched. The CDR3 sequence is 16 residues long. CDR1 and CDR2 from the germline V gene are SGHTA and FQGNSA. This CDR3 reads CASTQRSLAGTYEQYF. In DNA, the CDR3 is TGTGCCAGCACCCAGAGGAGCCTAGCGGGGACCTACGAGCAGTACTTC.

This clonotype has a handful of counts. The V call is TRBV10-3, the J call TRBJ1-4; D might be TRBD1 (5 bases). Trimming left V 8 bases short and J 8 bases short, with 15 bases between. CDR3 length: 13 residues. The V gene's germline CDR1 is ENHRY and CDR2 SYGVKD. Written as DNA, the CDR3 is TGTGCCATCTCCGCTCAGGGCGGAGAAAAACTGTTTTTT. Residues: CAISAQGGEKLFF.

This clonotype was detected only a few times. CDR3 sequence: CASRIPPGGRNTEAFF. CDR3 nucleotides: TGTGCCAGCAGGATCCCACCAGGGGGAAGGAACACTGAAGCTTTCTTT. The genes are TRBV28 and TRBJ1-1; TRBD1 matches 7 bases. This CDR3 spans 16 amino acids. From germline, CDR1 is MDHEN and CDR2 SYDVKM. V lost 6 bases to trimming and J lost 1 base; unmatched junction nucleotides: 11. Full variable domain (outside the CDR3, taken from reference TRBV28 and TRBJ1-1): DVKVTQSSRYLVKRTGEKVFLECVQDMDHENMFWYRQDPGLGLRLIYFSYDVKMKEKGDIPEGYSVSREKKERFSLILESASTNQTSMYLCASRIPPGGRNTEAFFGQGTRLTVV.

The V and J genes are TRBV7-2 and TRBJ1-2; 8 nucleotides align to TRBD1. The CDR3 spans 14 residues. Germline V gene sequence: CDR1 SGHTA, CDR2 FQGNSA. V lost 5 bases, J lost 4 bases, and 6 bases stayed unmatched. The CDR3 DNA sequence: TGTGCCAGCAGCGGGGACAGGAGCGGCTATGGCTACACCTTC. It specifies CASSGDRSGYGYTF.

This clonotype was observed a handful of times. The chain recombines TRBV19 with TRBJ2-1, with D tentatively TRBD1 (7 bases). The V and J ends lost 2 bases and 7 bases respectively, with 15 bases between them. This CDR3 region has 15 residues. CDR1 is LNHDA, CDR2 SQIVND, per germline (reference sequence). CDR3 residues: CASSIRQGGTNEQFF. The DNA for the CDR3 is TGTGCCAGTAGTATAAGGCAGGGGGGAACGAATGAGCAGTTCTTC.

The rearrangement uses TRBV6-5 and TRBJ2-3; no definite D call. V dropped 0 bases and J dropped 2 bases, with 15 bases sitting between them. Germline-derived CDR1 and CDR2 are MNHEY and SVGAGI. The CDR3 is 17 residues long. The CDR3 sequence: CASSYSQSPRVTDTQYF. The CDR3 DNA reads TGTGCCAGCAGTTACTCTCAGTCCCCCCGGGTCACAGATACGCAGTATTTT.

This clonotype appeared many times. The chain joins TRBV7-3 to TRBJ2-2; unclear D gene. In germline, CDR1 is SGHTA, CDR2 FQGTGA. With 6 bases removed from V and 2 bases from J, the gap between germline ends came to 7 bases. CDR3 length: 13 amino acids. CDR3 sequence: CASSSPNTGELFF. CDR3 DNA: TGTGCCAGCAGTTCTCCCAACACCGGGGAGCTGTTTTTT. The variable domain in full, with the rest retrieved from reference TRBV7-3 and TRBJ2-2, is GAGVSQTPSNKVTEKGKYVELRCDPISGHTALYWYRQSLGQGPEFLIYFQGTGAADDSGLPNDRFFAVRPEGSVSTLKIQRTERGDSAVYLCASSSPNTGELFFGEGSRLTVL.

V is TRBV7-7 and J is TRBJ2-7; D may be TRBD1 (5 bases). CDR3 length: 13 residues. Germline values: CDR1 SSHAT, CDR2 FNYEAQ (reference sequence). The CDR3 loop is CASSLRAGSEQYV. CDR3 sequence (DNA): TGTGCTAGCAGCTTAAGGGCAGGGTCCGAGCAGTACGTC.

The chain is built from TRBV28 and TRBJ2-3; TRBD2 matches at 11 bases. The V gene end was trimmed by 5 bases and the J gene end by 4 bases; junction bases not matched to a gene: 5. CDR3 length: 15 amino acids. Germline CDR1 reads MDHEN; CDR2 reads SYDVKM. CDR3 region: CASSPPTSGADTQYF. The DNA for the CDR3 is TGTGCCAGCAGTCCCCCGACTAGCGGGGCAGATACGCAGTATTTT.

The chain uses TRBV5-1 and TRBJ1-5, with a weak D call TRBD1 (6 bases). This CDR3 is 16 amino acids long. Looked up from germline, CDR1 is SGHRS and CDR2 is YFSETQ. V gave up 4 bases and J gave up 0 bases, with 14 bases separating them. This chain's CDR3 is CASSPGQSFSNQPQHF. The CDR3 DNA is TGCGCCAGCAGCCCCGGACAGTCCTTTAGCAATCAGCCCCAGCATTTT.

The chain joins TRBV18 to TRBJ1-1; no clear D. Germline-derived CDR1 and CDR2 are KGHSH and LQKENI. The CDR3 loop spans 15 amino acids. V dropped 2 bases and J dropped 0 bases, with 10 bases sitting between them. Written as DNA, the CDR3 is TGTGCCAGCTCACCATATCAGGAATTGAACACTGAAGCTTTCTTT. This gives the protein CASSPYQELNTEAFF.

This clonotype was recorded many times. This sequence joins TRBV27 and TRBJ1-1; D possibly corresponds to TRBD1 (5 bases). This CDR3 has 12 residues. The germline CDR1 and CDR2 sequences are MNHEY and SMNVEV (reference sequence). V lost 6 bases and J 11 bases, leaving 16 bases between the germline ends. CDR3 protein: CASRTGESKAFF. In nucleotides, the CDR3 is TGTGCCAGCAGGACGGGGGAAAGTAAGGCTTTCTTT.

This clonotype was found a few times. The chain couples TRBV7-8 to TRBJ2-2; 7 positions agree with TRBD1. The V and J ends lost 1 base and 5 bases, in that order; junction bases with no gene match: 7. Germline V gene data show CDR1 as SGHVS and CDR2 as FQNEAQ. The CDR3 has 16 residues. The CDR3 bases are TGTGCCAGCAGCTTAGAAGGAAGGGGGCGAACCGGGGAGCTGTTTTTT. Encoded protein: CASSLEGRGRTGELFF.

This clonotype was seen more than once but under ten times. The V call is TRBV20-1, the J call TRBJ1-5; a weak D match, TRBD1 (6 bases). Germline V gene data show CDR1 as DFQATT and CDR2 as SNEGSKA (reference sequence). Between the trimmed V and J ends, which lost 5 bases and 1 base, there was a span of 9 bases. The CDR3 loop spans 13 amino acids. Written as DNA, the CDR3 is TGCAGTGCTTGGACAGAAAGCAATCAGCCCCAGCATTTT. Translating gives CSAWTESNQPQHF.

The rearrangement joins TRBV6-2 or TRBV6-3 to TRBJ1-5; D is undetermined. This CDR3 has 13 residues. CDR1 is MNHEY and CDR2 is SVGEGT in the germline V gene. V gave up 5 bases and J gave up 1 base, with 6 bases separating them. CDR3 nucleotide sequence: TGTGCCAGCAGTATCCCGAGCAATCAGCCCCAGCATTTT. Amino acids: CASSIPSNQPQHF.

This clonotype was seen a few times. This sequence joins TRBV12-3 or TRBV12-4 and TRBJ1-5; possible D gene TRBD1, 5 bases. V lost 4 bases and J lost 6, with 10 bases in between. This CDR3 spans 13 amino acids. The CDR3 DNA reads TGTGCCAGCAGTTCCTCGGGACTTCAGCCCCAGCATTTT. Its translation: CASSSSGLQPQHF.